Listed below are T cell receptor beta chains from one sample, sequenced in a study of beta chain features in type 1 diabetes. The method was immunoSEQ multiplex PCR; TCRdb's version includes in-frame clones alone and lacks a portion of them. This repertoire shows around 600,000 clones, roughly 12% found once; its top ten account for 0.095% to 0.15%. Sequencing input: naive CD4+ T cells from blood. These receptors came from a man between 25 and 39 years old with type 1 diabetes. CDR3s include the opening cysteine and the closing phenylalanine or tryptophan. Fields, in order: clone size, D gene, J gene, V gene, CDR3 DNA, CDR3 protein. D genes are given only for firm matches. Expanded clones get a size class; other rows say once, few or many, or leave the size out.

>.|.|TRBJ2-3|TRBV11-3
TGTGCCAGCGGGGCTAGCGCGGCAGATACGCAGTATTTT
CASGASAADTQYF
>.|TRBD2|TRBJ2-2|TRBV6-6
TGTGCCAGCAGTTACAGGGAGGGGAGAACCGGGGAGCTGTTTTTT
CASSYREGRTGELFF
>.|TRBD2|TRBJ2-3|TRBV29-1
TGCAGCGTTGGGGGGGGAATCCAACCCGATACGCAGTATTTT
CSVGGGIQPDTQYF
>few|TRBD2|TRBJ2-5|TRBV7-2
TGTGCCAGCAGCTTTACTAGCGGGGGCGGGGAGACCCAGTACTTC
CASSFTSGGGETQYF
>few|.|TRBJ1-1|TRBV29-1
TGCAGCGTTGAAGCGGGGGGCCGGGGCACTGAAGCTTTCTTT
CSVEAGGRGTEAFF
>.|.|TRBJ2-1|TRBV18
TGTGCCAGCTCACCACTCGGCCTCTTAGAGCAGTTCTTC
CASSPLGLLEQFF
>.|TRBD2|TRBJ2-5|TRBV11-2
TGTGCCAGCAGTCGCAACGGGGGGGCCGGAGAGACCCAGTACTTC
CASSRNGGAGETQYF
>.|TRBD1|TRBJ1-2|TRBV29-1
TGCAGCGTTGAAGAGCTTGGGACAGGGGGTAGTGGCTACACCTTC
CSVEELGTGGSGYTF
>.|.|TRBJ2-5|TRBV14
TGTGCCAGCAGCCAAGGAGGGTCCGGGGGAGAGACCCAGTACTTC
CASSQGGSGGETQYF
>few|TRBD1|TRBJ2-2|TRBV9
TGTGCCAGCAGCGACGGACAGGGGTGGGTCGGGGAGCTGTTTTTT
CASSDGQGWVGELFF
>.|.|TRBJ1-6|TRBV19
TGTGCCAGTAGTTTATTAGATTCACCCCTCCACTTT
CASSLLDSPLHF
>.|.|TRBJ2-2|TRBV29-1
TGCAGCGTGGCGGGACGGACGAACACCGGGGAGCTGTTTTTT
CSVAGRTNTGELFF
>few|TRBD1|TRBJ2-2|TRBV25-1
TGTGCCAGCAGTGAATATCATCCTGACAGGGGGCGCACCGGGGAGCTGTTTTTT
CASSEYHPDRGRTGELFF
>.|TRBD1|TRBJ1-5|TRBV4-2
TGTGCCAGCAGCCACCTGCTTGACAGGGGGTCTCAGCCCCAGCATTTT
CASSHLLDRGSQPQHF
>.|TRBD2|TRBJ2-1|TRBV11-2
TGTGCCAGCAGCGAGACTAGCTACGAGCAGTTCTTC
CASSETSYEQFF
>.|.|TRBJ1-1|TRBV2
TGTGCCAGCACTCGAGGGGGGCAGGGGACTGAAGCTTTCTTT
CASTRGGQGTEAFF
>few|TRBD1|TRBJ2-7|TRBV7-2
TGTGCCAGCAGCTTGGCCGGACAGGGGTCCTACGAGCAGTACTTC
CASSLAGQGSYEQYF
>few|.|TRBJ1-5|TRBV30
TGTGCCTGGAGTGTACGGGGGTATCAGCCCCAGCATTTT
CAWSVRGYQPQHF
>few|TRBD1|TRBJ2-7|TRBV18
TGTGCCAGCTCACCGGGACAGCCCTACGAGCAGTACTTC
CASSPGQPYEQYF
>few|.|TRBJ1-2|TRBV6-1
TGTGCCAGCAGTGAAGACGGTTATGGGGGCGCGGGCTACACCTTC
CASSEDGYGGAGYTF
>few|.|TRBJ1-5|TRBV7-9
TGTGCCAGCAGCCTGACCGGCGGCAATCAGCCCCAGCATTTT
CASSLTGGNQPQHF
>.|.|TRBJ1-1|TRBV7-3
TGTGCCAGCAGCGCGACAGGCGGACGCACTGAAGCTTTCTTT
CASSATGGRTEAFF
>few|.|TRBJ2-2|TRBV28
TGTGCCAGCAGGGAACAGGGAGCGCCCGGGGAGCTGTTTTTT
CASREQGAPGELFF
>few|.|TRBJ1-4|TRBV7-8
TGTGCCAGCAGCTTAGGGCTGTGGGGGAGTGAAAAACTGTTTTTT
CASSLGLWGSEKLFF
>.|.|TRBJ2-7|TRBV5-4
TGTGCCAGCAGCGCGGGACAGTTGACCTACGAGCAGTACTTC
CASSAGQLTYEQYF
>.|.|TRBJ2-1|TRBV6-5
TGTGCCAGCAGTTTCATCGACGGCTACAATGAGCAGTTCTTC
CASSFIDGYNEQFF
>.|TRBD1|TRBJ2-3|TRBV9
TGTGCCAGCACCGGACAGGCGACAGATACGCAGTATTTT
CASTGQATDTQYF
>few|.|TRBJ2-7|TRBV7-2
TGTGCCAGCAGCTCAACCGGGGCAAGCTCCTACGAGCAGTACTTC
CASSSTGASSYEQYF
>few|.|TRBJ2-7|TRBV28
TGTGCCAGCAGTTTTTCGGTTCAGAGGGATCCATACGAGCAGTACTTC
CASSFSVQRDPYEQYF
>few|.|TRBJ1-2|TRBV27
TGTGCCAGCAGTTTATTCCCAGGGGTCTATGGCTACACCTTC
CASSLFPGVYGYTF
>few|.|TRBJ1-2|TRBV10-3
TGTGCCATCAGTGACCCCGGACAGAACTATGGCTACACCTTC
CAISDPGQNYGYTF
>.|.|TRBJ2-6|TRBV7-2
TGTGCCAGCAGCCCACCCTGGAAAGGGGCCAACGTCCTGACTTTC
CASSPPWKGANVLTF
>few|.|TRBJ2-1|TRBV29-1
TGCAGCGTTGAAAGGCCCGGCAGGGTGGGCAATGAGCAGTTCTTC
CSVERPGRVGNEQFF
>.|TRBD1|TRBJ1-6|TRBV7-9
TGTGCCAGCAGCTTTTTGGGACAGGCAAATTCACCCCTCCACTTT
CASSFLGQANSPLHF
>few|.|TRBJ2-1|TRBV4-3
TGCGCCAGCAGCCATCTGGGGGGGCCGGATGAGCAGTTCTTC
CASSHLGGPDEQFF
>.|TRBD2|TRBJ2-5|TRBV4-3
TGCGCCAGCAGCCAAGAAGTCGCAGCGGGGGGCAGAGAGACCCAGTACTTC
CASSQEVAAGGRETQYF